This section outlines one TCR beta chain sequence together with its context. The data derive from a study of PD-1 blockade in classical Hodgkin lymphoma. The CDR3 covers 12 residues. CDR1 and CDR2 from the germline V gene are SGHTA and FQGNSA. The V end lost 5 bases, the J end lost 7 bases, and 12 bases lay between the germline ends. Sequencing used immunoSEQ multiplex PCR; TCRdb keeps in-frame clones, though not all of them. The sample has more than 25,000 clones, more than 80% seen once. Time point specified: newly diagnosed, previously untreated cHL patient sample. The authors purified CD4+ T cells from thawed PBMCs by magnetic negative selection.

This chain links TRBV7-2 with TRBJ2-7; D is perhaps TRBD2 (5 bases). The specimen sequenced was CD4+ T cells from blood. The sequence was obtained from a human donor with classical Hodgkin lymphoma. In DNA form, the CDR3 reads TGTGCCAGCAGCCAACGTAGAGGGGAGCAGTACTTC. This encodes CASSQRRGEQYF. The full variable domain, its missing parts supplied by reference TRBV7-2 and TRBJ2-7, is GAGVSQSPSNKVTEKGKDVELRCDPISGHTALYWYRQSLGQGLEFLIYFQGNSAPDKSGLPSDRFSAERTGGSVSTLTIQRTQQEDSAVYLCASSQRRGEQYFGPGTRLTVT.